The present T cell receptor (beta chain) was sequenced within a study of cytomegalovirus exposure and HLA in healthy donors. V lost 4 bases, J lost 2 bases, and 7 bases stayed unmatched. CDR1 is SGHNT, CDR2 YYREEE, per germline (reference sequence). The CDR3 length is 16 residues. Use of 60 Vbeta and 13 Jbeta primers characterized the PCR. Using immunoSEQ multiplex PCR, the repertoire was profiled, and TCRdb retains in-frame clones only, with some absent. The sample yields approximately 110,000 clones, just under 75% seen once. The sequence came from a man aged 55-75 years in good health and CMV-seropositive. Sequenced material: PBMCs. The chain carries TRBV5-4 and TRBJ2-2, with 8 positions matching TRBD2. The CDR3, as DNA: TGTGCCAGCAGCGGAGGGACTAGGGTTAACACCGGGGAGCTGTTTTTT. Its protein product is CASSGGTRVNTGELFF.